This T cell receptor beta chain was retrieved from a study of shared clonotypes between healthy human individuals (dated by TCRdb to about 2020). Describing the broader study: The cohort included a few men and a couple of women between 18 and 49 years of age. For each donor, CD4 naive and CD4 memory were each run on three plates, CD8 naive on two plates, and CD8 memory on one plate. Between about 0.94 and 8.9 billion PBMCs per donor were obtained by leukapheresis. The study deeply sequenced blood TCR repertoires of about 5 healthy adults to estimate repertoire size and the extent of clonotype sharing between individuals. To increase sequencing depth and limit assay-specific biases, different laboratories used diverse techniques to prepare libraries and sequence TCR repertoires. What the authors observed across the whole study: Sampling was restricted to blood, and TCR repertoires in tissues likely differ from the TCR repertoires found in blood. The small number of donors limited the genetic and exposure-history diversity represented. Roughly 5.2% of naive CD4, roughly 3.6% of naive CD8, about 2.1% of memory CD4, and around 0.4% of memory CD8 clonotypes were shared across several donors. Compared with non-shared clonotypes, clonotypes shared by all four sorted-subset donors had higher generation probabilities. Pairwise subsampling indicated that sequencing depth was expected to affect the degree of clonotype sharing among donors. Even with the large sequencing depth, rarefaction of the sorted-subset datasets indicated that sequencing was incomplete. Estimated clonotype richness was generally larger for naive than for memory subsets.

Using the deep immunoSEQ assay, TCR CDR3 regions were amplified from genomic DNA by multiplex PCR. Genomic DNA extracted from each cell subset was distributed evenly over all wells of several immunoSEQ 96-well plates, and each plate served as one replicate. For sorted subsets, each replicate PCR was loaded with approximately 190 ng genomic DNA, equivalent to 25,000 to 35,000 T cell genomes. The purified libraries were quantified using a Qubit 3.0 fluorometer, sized with a Bioanalyzer 2100, and then quantified again using the KAPA Library Quantification kit. A separate single-read 150-cycle Illumina NextSeq 550 flow cell was used to sequence each immunoSEQ 96-well plate. For the original study's pipeline: Because the immunoSEQ output held only junctional sequences and lacked quality scores, the filtering could not match the filtering applied to full-length reads. Sequences were annotated with PyIR, a Python wrapper for IgBLAST v1.9, using IMGT germline references to assign V/J genes and CDR3. Any read was removed if the V/J assignment was weak (E-value above 1e-6), the CDR3 was missing, or the read contained stop codons, out-of-frame junctions, or ambiguous translated residues. V3J clonotypes were defined as sequences sharing the same inferred V gene, J gene, and CDR3 amino acid sequence. Percentage overlap between repertoires was computed as shared unique clonotypes divided by the size of the smaller repertoire. Richness of each repertoire was evaluated using RTK rarefaction, the Chao1 estimator, and Recon v2.1 estimates of unobserved clonotypes. Generation probabilities were computed with OLGA for all TCRbeta clonotypes obtained by the gDNA method from several donors. TCRdb mirrors the immuneACCESS table, restricted to in-frame sequences. Some clones are absent from its copies; in checked studies, under half trace to an unresolved V gene, and the reason for the others is unknown. The V and J calls and clone size come from that table; D and trimming were worked out from the DNA. A total of roughly 760,000 clones appear in this sample, over 65% of them only once. Over 1.5% of the sample is taken by the ten largest.

The trim is 2 bases for V and 1 base for J, with a gap of 6 bases between the germline ends. CDR1 and CDR2 (SGDLS, YYNGEE) derive from the germline V gene. The CDR3 sequence holds 14 residues, the cysteine and phenylalanine included. Left in the record is the CDR3 DNA by itself, 42 bases read in frame from the first base. Points on this clone: Its antigen is unknown. No qualities accompany the bases; no much larger clone lies one base away.

The donors were healthy, HIV-negative adults with no recently reported acute infections or vaccinations. Every donor was a Caucasian adult living in Nashville, Tennessee, USA. CD4+ T cells were enriched by magnetic negative selection; naive cells were then positively selected on CD45RA, and the negative fraction formed the memory subset. Blood was obtained by leukapheresis, after which PBMCs were separated by Ficoll-Histopaque density gradient centrifugation and cryopreserved in liquid nitrogen vapor phase. Analytical flow cytometry was used to check the purity and quantity of every magnetically sorted T cell population. From each sorted fraction, genomic DNA was isolated and quantified by UV absorbance on a Nanodrop 2000c.

The receptor comes from a woman aged 25 to 39 in good health. The sequence is built from TRBV9 and TRBJ2-2, with no reliable assignment of the D segment. The specimen was memory CD4+ T cells sorted from blood. Per the publication, the cell subset or site label means: CD45RA-negative fraction. The sequenced DNA is TGTGCCAGCAGCGTTTTGTTGAACACCGGGGAGCTGTTTTTT. This codes for CASSVLLNTGELFF.